This T cell receptor beta chain was identified in a study of molecular identifiers for immune sequencing clone quantification. Germline CDR1 DFQATT, CDR2 SNEGSKA (reference sequence). CDR3 length: 13 residues. With V trimmed by 5 bases and J by 2 bases, 4 bases remained unmatched. A few counts support this clonotype. Each CDR3 protein gets one entry after TCRdb re-called the PCR reads with MiXCR. The table has approximately 590,000 distinct CDR3 sequences, about 25% seen once. For naive CD8 T cells, sorting used the CD8+CD4-CCR7+CD45RA+ phenotype. Sequenced: naive CD8+ T cells from blood, with Jurkat cell RNA spiked in. Subset given: FACS-sorted CD8+CD4-CCR7+CD45RA+ naive T cells. V is TRBV20-1 and J is TRBJ2-7, with 9 bases identical to TRBD1. The receptor comes from a human donor in good health. Some libraries in this study had Jurkat cell RNA spiked in. The CDR3 protein is CSARDRETYEQYF. DNA for the CDR3: TGCAGTGCTCGGGACAGGGAGACCTACGAGCAGTACTTC.